A single sample is the source of the 2 T cell receptor beta chains below, sequenced in a study of PD-L1 blockade in urothelial cancer. Profiled with immunoSEQ multiplex PCR; TCRdb holds only in-frame clones, not every one. Of roughly 49,000 clones in the sample, roughly nine tenths were seen once. The specimen comprised PBMCs, sampled around atezolizumab (anti-PD-L1) treatment. The source of these receptors is a man aged 55 to 69 with urothelial cancer.

In its sample, this clone was seen a few times. The chain links TRBV9 to TRBJ1-6; 8 bases are shared with TRBD1. J lost 9 bases, V lost 3 bases, and 5 bases had no gene match. The CDR3 length is 14 residues. CDR1 and CDR2 from the germline V gene are SGDLS and YYNGEE. The chain's CDR3 is CASSATGAGSPLHF. As DNA, the CDR3 is TGTGCCAGCAGCGCGACAGGGGCGGGTTCACCCCTCCACTTT.

This clone was recorded only once. The chain links TRBV6-1 to TRBJ2-7; 12 bases fit TRBD2. This CDR3 has 14 amino acids. Germline trimming cut 5 bases from V and 3 bases from J; bases unmatched to any gene: 2. Germline values: CDR1 MNHNS, CDR2 SASEGT. The CDR3 loop is CASSRLAGDYEQYF. CDR3 nucleotides: TGTGCCAGCAGTCGACTAGCGGGGGACTACGAGCAGTACTTC.